This T cell receptor (beta chain) was profiled in a study of blood T cell repertoires in COVID-19 (dated by TCRdb to 2018 to 2021). For the wider study: The collaborator samples originated in the United States, Italy and Spain and spanned the acute and convalescent phases of COVID-19. The material from the prospective study consisted of cDNA or gDNA derived from T cells, B-cell-depleted T cells, or PBMCs. Subjects who had been exposed to COVID-19, were actively infected with it, or had recovered from it provided the deeply sampled blood TCRbeta repertoires that made up the dataset. The repertoires were released in a freely available public database intended as a resource for research on the immune response to SARS-CoV-2. Samples came from the ongoing ImmuneRACE study (first 160 participants) plus 1,254 subjects from 6 global collaborators. Sample metadata almost always included a de-identified subject ID, COVID-19 status, age in years and sex. Where available, HLA class I and class II types were taken from metadata supplied by the sample provider and were not determined by assay-based typing.

At one collaborating source in Seattle, patients were enrolled during active infection and were followed longitudinally through the course of disease. Collaborating institutions collected whole blood in K2EDTA tubes following their own protocols. For TCRbeta analysis, collaborators shipped samples as frozen whole blood, isolated PBMCs, or DNA extracted from either of those sample types. TCRbeta CDR3 regions were amplified from genomic DNA using the immunoSEQ Assay, a bias-controlled multiplex PCR. In the source study's methods: The number of nucleated cells in each sample was estimated from the amplification of reference gene primers within the assay. To quantify the absolute abundance of each unique TCRbeta CDR3 rearrangement, sequence reads were collapsed and filtered. Productive Simpson clonality was computed per sample as the square root of Simpson's diversity index over productive rearrangements. Entries here come from immuneACCESS through TCRdb and include only in-frame sequences with V and J called. Some clones fail to appear in such tables; in the studies checked, an unresolved V gene covers under half of the shortfall, and the cause of the remainder is unknown. V and J calls plus clone size are reproduced from that table; the DNA served to infer D and trimming. The sample table holds around 280,000 clones, of which under 90% were seen once. The ten largest clonotypes hold over 8.5% of the sample.

A note on this clone: Its specific antigen is unknown. Per-base quality was not reported, and no clone a single base away is much larger than it.

Beyond this particular receptor, the publication reports: The quantity of clinical and demographic metadata differed by source and by participant and was supplied without curation.

Looking up the germline V gene (reference sequence) yields CDR1 MNHEY and CDR2 SMNVEV. From the cysteine through the phenylalanine, the CDR3 covers 17 amino acids. Only the CDR3 portion is preserved as DNA: 51 bases, with reading frame beginning at the first base. V and J are truncated by 4 bases and 2 bases respectively, leaving an intervening sequence of 20 bases. The material sequenced was peripheral blood. This receptor was taken from a woman aged 30 to 39 with COVID-19, enrolled during active disease. Recombination connected TRBV27 to TRBJ2-5; TRBD1 is perhaps the D gene, given 5 matching bases. The CDR3 protein: CASSSVQGAVRQETQYF. At the DNA level, the sequence is TGTGCCAGCAGTTCGGTCCAAGGGGCGGTCCGGCAAGAGACCCAGTACTTC.